These T cell receptor beta chains were read from a single sample in a study of blood T cell repertoires in COVID-19. Here immunoSEQ multiplex PCR was the method, and the copy in TCRdb shows in-frame clones only, minus some. Here the sample spans hundreds of thousands of clones, more than 75% being singletons. Sequencing used PBMCs or T cells enriched from blood (not recorded which). These receptors were obtained from a man in his forties in a cohort exposed to, infected with or recovered from COVID-19 (not recorded which). Both conserved end residues are part of each CDR3. A D gene is named only where the DNA matches it firmly.

V | D | CDR3
TRBV2 | TRBD1 | CASSGDSRGNNSPLHF
TRBV29-1 | - | CSVDLDKYGYTF
TRBV15 | - | CATSRVAVNSPLHF
TRBV7-9 | - | CASSLRDNYGYTF
TRBV4-1 | - | CASSQSVAYEQYF
TRBV5-5 | TRBD1 | CASSWTGERNYGYTF
TRBV5-1 | - | CASSLVSGLYEQYF
TRBV5-1 | - | CASSLGSFEKLFF
TRBV28 | TRBD1 | CASSSPTGTGNEKLFF
TRBV5-1 | TRBD2 | CASSLARGSSYNEQFF
TRBV5-4 | - | CASTLGDFVETQYF
TRBV4-1 | - | CASSPRGNSGNTIYF
TRBV29-1 | - | CSVATSSYEQYF
TRBV27 | - | CASSTHRVGYGYTF
TRBV10-1 | - | CASSESNDKTGDGYTF
TRBV19 | TRBD1 | CASSVRDRGGTQYF
TRBV7-8 | TRBD2 | CASSLGGLAGVDGANVLTF
TRBV28 | - | CASSFGPLDRDTQYF
TRBV10-3 | TRBD1 | CAISESDRGREKLFF
TRBV28 | - | CASIKNRARGNQPQHF
TRBV19 | - | CASKLANEQFF
TRBV10-1 | TRBD1 | CASSNRGDNSPLHF
TRBV5-1 | - | CASSPRGWQETQYF
TRBV6-1 | - | CASSEIGKLFF
TRBV4-1 | TRBD2 | CASSQLPLAGKGELFF
TRBV15 | TRBD2 | CATSSLPTGTSGRVGNNEQFF
TRBV19 | TRBD1 | CASGTGQTGEQYF
TRBV24-1 | - | CATDGGPYNEQFF
TRBV27 | - | CASIGAGNTIYF
TRBV5-1 | - | CASSPGGSGWSNEKLFF
TRBV19 | TRBD1 | CASSTGGRNTIYF
TRBV7-6 | TRBD1 | CASSPDRVVSGELFF
TRBV10-2 | - | CASSITQGGNSPLHF
TRBV7-6 | TRBD2 | CASSLERLAGPQFF
TRBV6-5 | TRBD1 | CASQPRDRGRDIQYF
TRBV10-1 | - | CASSESYTGELFF
TRBV10-3 | - | CAISAAGRGSEAFF
TRBV2 | TRBD1 | CASSYSDRDQPQHF
TRBV2 | - | CASSLDRRAETQYF
TRBV28 | - | CASSTSNYGYTF
TRBV2 | - | CASSALTGTQYF
TRBV28 | TRBD2 | CASSPPTSGNFNEQYF
TRBV4-2 | TRBD1 | CASSQVPRGTYGYTF
TRBV19 | TRBD2 | CASSANLGGWEFF
TRBV29-1 | - | CSVALGGQGNQPQHF
TRBV7-9 | TRBD2 | CASGRPTSGSYEQYF
TRBV6-9 | TRBD2 | CAGSPRGQREGPTDTQYF
TRBV5-1 | - | CASSLGSAGSSSYNSPLHF
TRBV2 | TRBD2 | CASKGTRENYEQYF
TRBV27 | TRBD2 | CASSLGLAGDETQYF
TRBV11-2 | - | CASSLSLINEQFF
TRBV7-2 | TRBD2 | CASSLLAGLLLSYEQYF
TRBV5-1 | TRBD2 | CASSLGSSRGLAFANTGELFF
TRBV5-1 | TRBD2 | CASSLGGSLGEQYF